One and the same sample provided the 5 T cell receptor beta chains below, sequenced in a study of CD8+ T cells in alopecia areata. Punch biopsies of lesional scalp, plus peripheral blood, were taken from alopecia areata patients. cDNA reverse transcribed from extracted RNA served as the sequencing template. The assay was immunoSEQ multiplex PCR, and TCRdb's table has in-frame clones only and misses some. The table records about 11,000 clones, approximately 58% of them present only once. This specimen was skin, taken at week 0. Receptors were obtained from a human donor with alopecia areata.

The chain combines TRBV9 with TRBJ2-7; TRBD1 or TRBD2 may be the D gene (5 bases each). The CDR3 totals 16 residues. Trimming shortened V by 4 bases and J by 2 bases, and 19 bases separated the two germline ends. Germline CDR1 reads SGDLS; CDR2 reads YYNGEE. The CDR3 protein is CASSPKPGAPPYEQYF. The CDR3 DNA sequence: TGTGCCAGCAGCCCAAAGCCCGGGGCGCCCCCCTACGAGCAGTACTTC.

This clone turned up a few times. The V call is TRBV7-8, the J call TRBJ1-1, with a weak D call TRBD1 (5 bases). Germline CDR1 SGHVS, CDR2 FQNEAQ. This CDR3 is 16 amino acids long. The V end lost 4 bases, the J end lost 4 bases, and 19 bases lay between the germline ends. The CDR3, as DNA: TGTGCCAGCAGCTCCTCCGTAGGCTCCGGGGGCACTGAAGCTTTCTTT. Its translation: CASSSSVGSGGTEAFF. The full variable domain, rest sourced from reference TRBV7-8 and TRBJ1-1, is GAGVSQSPRYKVAKRGQDVALRCDPISGHVSLFWYQQALGQGPEFLTYFQNEAQLDKSGLPSDRFFAERPEGSVSTLKIQRTQQEDSAVYLCASSSSVGSGGTEAFFGQGTRLTVV.

The CDR3 nucleotides are TGCGCCAGCAGCCAAGCGGTGGGAATGGATGTTTTCTTT. Its protein is CASSQAVGMDVFF. This chain links TRBV4-1 with TRBJ1-1; D is unresolved. Germline V CDR1 and CDR2: MGHRA, YSYEKL. The CDR3 has 13 amino acids. V dropped 1 base and J dropped 13 bases, with 16 bases sitting between them.

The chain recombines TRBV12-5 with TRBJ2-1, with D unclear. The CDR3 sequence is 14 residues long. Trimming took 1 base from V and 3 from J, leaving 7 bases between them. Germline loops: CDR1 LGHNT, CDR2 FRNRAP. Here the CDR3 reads CASGLARNYNEQFF. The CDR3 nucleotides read TGTGCTAGTGGTTTGGCACGCAACTACAATGAGCAGTTCTTC.

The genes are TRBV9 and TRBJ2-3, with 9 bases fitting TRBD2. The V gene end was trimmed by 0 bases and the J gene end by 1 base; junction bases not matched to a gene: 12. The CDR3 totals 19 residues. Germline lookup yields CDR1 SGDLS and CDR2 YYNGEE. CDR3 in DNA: TGTGCCAGCAGCGTAGGTTGGGGTGGTAGCGGGAGAGGCACAGATACGCAGTATTTT. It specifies CASSVGWGGSGRGTDTQYF.